This T cell receptor beta chain was sequenced for a study of CD8+ T cells in alopecia areata. About the study: Treatment of the treated patients consisted of oral tofacitinib, 5 to 10 mg twice daily.

V lost 4 bases and J 5 bases, leaving 9 bases between the germline ends. The CDR3 runs to 13 residues. The germline gives CDR1 SGHTA, CDR2 FQGNSA. Note on this clone: The target antigen is unknown.

Isolated RNA was reverse transcribed into cDNA used as the sequencing template. Sequencing was performed with immunoSEQ multiplex PCR; in TCRdb, only in-frame clones are kept and a portion is missing. Of about 140,000 clones listed, about 51% are singletons. The study's findings and limits: Scalp samples also contribute reads from the resident alphabeta T cells found in normal skin.

The clonotype originates from a human donor with alopecia areata. This chain connects TRBV7-2 to TRBJ2-4; D remains ambiguous. The source was CD4+ T cells sorted from blood, collected at week 0. The CDR3 nucleotides read TGTGCCAGCAGCTCCTCGTATCAAAACATTCAGTACTTC. It encodes CASSSSYQNIQYF.